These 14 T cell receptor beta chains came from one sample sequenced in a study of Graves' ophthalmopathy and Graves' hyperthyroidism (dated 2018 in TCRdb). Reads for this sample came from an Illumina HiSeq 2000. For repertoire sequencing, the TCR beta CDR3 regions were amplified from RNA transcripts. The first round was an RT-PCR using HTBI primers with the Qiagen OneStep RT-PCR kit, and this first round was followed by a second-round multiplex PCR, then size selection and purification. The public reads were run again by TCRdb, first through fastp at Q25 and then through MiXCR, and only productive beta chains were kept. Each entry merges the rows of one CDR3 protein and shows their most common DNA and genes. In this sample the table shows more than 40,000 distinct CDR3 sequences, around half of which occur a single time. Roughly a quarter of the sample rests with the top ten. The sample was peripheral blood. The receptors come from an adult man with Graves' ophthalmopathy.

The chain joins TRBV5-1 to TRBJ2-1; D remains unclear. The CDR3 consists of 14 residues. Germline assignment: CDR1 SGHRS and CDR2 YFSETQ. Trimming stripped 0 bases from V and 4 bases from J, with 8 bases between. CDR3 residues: CASSLALGYNEQFF. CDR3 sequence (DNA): TGCGCCAGCAGCTTGGCTCTGGGGTACAATGAGCAGTTCTTC.

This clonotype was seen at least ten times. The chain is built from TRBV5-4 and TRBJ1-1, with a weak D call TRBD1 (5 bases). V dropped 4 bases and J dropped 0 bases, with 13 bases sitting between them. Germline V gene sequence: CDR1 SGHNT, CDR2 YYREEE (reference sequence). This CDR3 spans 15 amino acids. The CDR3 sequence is CASSGFKGLNTEAFF. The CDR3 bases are TGTGCCAGCAGCGGATTCAAGGGACTGAACACTGAAGCTTTCTTT.

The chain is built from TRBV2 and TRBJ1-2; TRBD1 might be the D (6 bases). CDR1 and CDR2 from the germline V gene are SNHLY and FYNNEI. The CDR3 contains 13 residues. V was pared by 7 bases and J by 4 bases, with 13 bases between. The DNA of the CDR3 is TGTGCCAGCACCCGGACAGCCTCCTATGGCTACACCTTC. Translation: CASTRTASYGYTF.

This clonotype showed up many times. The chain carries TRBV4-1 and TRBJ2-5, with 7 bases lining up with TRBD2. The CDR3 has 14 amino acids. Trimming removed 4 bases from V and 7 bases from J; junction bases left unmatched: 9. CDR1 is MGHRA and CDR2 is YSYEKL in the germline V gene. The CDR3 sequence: CASSPLAGVGTQYF. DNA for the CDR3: TGCGCCAGCAGCCCACTGGCGGGAGTGGGGACCCAGTACTTC.

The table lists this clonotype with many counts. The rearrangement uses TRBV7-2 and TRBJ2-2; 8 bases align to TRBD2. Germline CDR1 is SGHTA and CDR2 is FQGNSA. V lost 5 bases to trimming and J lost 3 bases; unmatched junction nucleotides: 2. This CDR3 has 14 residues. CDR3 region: CASSGLAYTGELFF. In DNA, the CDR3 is TGTGCCAGCAGCGGACTAGCTTACACCGGGGAGCTGTTTTTT.

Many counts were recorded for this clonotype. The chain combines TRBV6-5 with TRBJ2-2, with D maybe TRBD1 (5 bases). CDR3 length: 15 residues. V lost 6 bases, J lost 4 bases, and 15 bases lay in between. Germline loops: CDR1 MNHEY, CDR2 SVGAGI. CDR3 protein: CASSQTSTGTGELFF. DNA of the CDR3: TGTGCCAGCAGCCAAACTTCAACAGGCACCGGGGAGCTGTTTTTT.

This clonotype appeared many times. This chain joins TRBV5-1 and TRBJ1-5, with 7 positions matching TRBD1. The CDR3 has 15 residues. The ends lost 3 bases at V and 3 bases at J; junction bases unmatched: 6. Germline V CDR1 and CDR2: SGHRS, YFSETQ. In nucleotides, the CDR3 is TGCGCCAGCAGCTACGGGACAGAAAACAATCAGCCCCAGCATTTT. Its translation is CASSYGTENNQPQHF.

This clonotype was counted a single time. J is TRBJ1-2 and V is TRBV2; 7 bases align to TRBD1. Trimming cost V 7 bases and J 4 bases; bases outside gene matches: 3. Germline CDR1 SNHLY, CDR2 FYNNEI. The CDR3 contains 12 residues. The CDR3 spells CASMRDSYGYTF. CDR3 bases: TGTGCCAGCATGAGGGACAGCTATGGCTACACCTTC.

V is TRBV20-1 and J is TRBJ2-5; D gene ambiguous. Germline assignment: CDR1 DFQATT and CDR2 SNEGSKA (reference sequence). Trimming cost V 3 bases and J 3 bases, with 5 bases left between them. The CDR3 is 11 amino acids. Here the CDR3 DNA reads TGCAGTGCTAGGTTAGAAGAGACCCAGTACTTC. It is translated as CSARLEETQYF.

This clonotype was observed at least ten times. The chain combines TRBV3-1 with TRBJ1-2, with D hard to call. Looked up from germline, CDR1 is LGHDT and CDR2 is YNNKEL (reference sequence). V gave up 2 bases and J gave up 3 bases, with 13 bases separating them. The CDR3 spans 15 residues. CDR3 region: CASSQIPFLHYGYTF. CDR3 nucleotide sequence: TGTGCCAGCAGCCAAATCCCTTTTCTTCACTATGGCTACACCTTC. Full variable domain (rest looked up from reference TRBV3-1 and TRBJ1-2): DTAVSQTPKYLVTQMGNDKSIKCEQNLGHDTMYWYKQDSKKFLKIMFSYNNKELIINETVPNRFSPKSPDKAHLNLHINSLELGDSAVYFCASSQIPFLHYGYTFGSGTRLTVV.

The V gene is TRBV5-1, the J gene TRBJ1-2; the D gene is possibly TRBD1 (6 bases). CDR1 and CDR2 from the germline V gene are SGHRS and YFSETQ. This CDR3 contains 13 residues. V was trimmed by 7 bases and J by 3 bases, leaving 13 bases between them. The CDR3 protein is CASGAGAYYGYTF. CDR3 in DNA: TGCGCCAGCGGAGCGGGGGCGTACTATGGCTACACCTTC.

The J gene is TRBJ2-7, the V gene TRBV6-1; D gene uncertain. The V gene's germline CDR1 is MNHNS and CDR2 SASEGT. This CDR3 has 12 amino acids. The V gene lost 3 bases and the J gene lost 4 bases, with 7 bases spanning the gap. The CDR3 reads CASSENNYEQYF. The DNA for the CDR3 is TGTGCCAGCAGTGAGAACAATTACGAGCAGTACTTC.

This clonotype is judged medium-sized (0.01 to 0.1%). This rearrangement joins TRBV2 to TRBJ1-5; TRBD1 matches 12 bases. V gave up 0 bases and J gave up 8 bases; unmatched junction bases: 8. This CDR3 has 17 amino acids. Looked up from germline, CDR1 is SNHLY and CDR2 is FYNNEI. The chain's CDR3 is CASSEALQGTGGEPQHF. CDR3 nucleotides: TGTGCCAGCAGTGAAGCGCTTCAAGGGACAGGGGGCGAGCCCCAGCATTTT.

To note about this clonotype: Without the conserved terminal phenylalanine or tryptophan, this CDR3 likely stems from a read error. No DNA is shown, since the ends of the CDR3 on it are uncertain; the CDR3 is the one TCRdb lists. The chain's CDR3 is CATSSTGTYYNERFL. This chain links TRBV15 with TRBJ2-1; the table's D call, TRBD1, was not checked against the DNA. Germline loops: CDR1 LNHNV, CDR2 YYDKDF (reference sequence). The CDR3 spans 15 residues, counting both ends.